Shown below are 4 T cell receptor beta chains from a single sample sequenced in a study of cytomegalovirus exposure and HLA in healthy donors (dated by TCRdb to about 2017). Libraries were built with the immunoSEQ multiplex PCR assay. A mixture of 60 forward primers for TCR Vbeta segments and 13 reverse primers for TCR Jbeta segments was used in the multiplex PCR. TCRdb mirrors the immuneACCESS table, restricted to in-frame sequences. Some clones are absent from its copies; in checked studies, under half trace to an unresolved V gene, and the reason for the others is unknown. Recorded for this sample are around 140,000 clones; 75% to 80% of them occurred a single time. Roughly 1% of the sample comes from the top ten. Sequenced input: PBMCs. All receptors come from a woman aged 60 to 75 in good health and CMV-seronegative.

V gene TRBV10-1 combines with J gene TRBJ2-3; 14 bases map to TRBD2. Germline V gene lookup returns CDR1 WNHNN and CDR2 SYGVQD (reference sequence). The CDR3 runs 17 residues. With 3 bases clipped from V and 6 bases from J, the junction kept 8 bases outside the gene matches. The CDR3 nucleotides are TGCGCCAGCAGTGACGACGGGACTAGCGGGAGATGGGATACGCAGTATTTT. Amino acid sequence: CASSDDGTSGRWDTQYF.

The chain is built from TRBV6-1 and TRBJ2-1; 12 nucleotides agree with TRBD2. V lost 1 base, J lost 3 bases, and 4 bases stayed unmatched. Germline V lookup: CDR1 MNHNS, CDR2 SASEGT. This CDR3 region has 17 residues. Written as DNA, the CDR3 is TGTGCCAGCAGTGAAGGGGGGACTAGCGGGTACTACAATGAGCAGTTCTTC. Its translation is CASSEGGTSGYYNEQFF.

This clone came up once. The chain is built from TRBV2 and TRBJ2-7; weak D call: TRBD1 (6 bases). Looked up from germline, CDR1 is SNHLY and CDR2 is FYNNEI. Trimming stripped 3 bases from V and 7 bases from J, with 28 bases between. The CDR3 is 18 residues long. In nucleotides, the CDR3 is TGTGCCAGCAGTGATGACAGGCGATCCCCATGGACCGGAGTGGAGCAGTACTTC. The encoded protein is CASSDDRRSPWTGVEQYF.

This sequence joins TRBV27 and TRBJ1-5; 8 bases fit TRBD1. V gave up 5 bases and J gave up 3 bases; unmatched junction bases: 9. CDR3 length equals 16 residues. Germline lookup yields CDR1 MNHEY and CDR2 SMNVEV (reference sequence). CDR3 nucleotides: TGTGCCAGCAGTATTGGACAGGGCGGGAACAATCAGCCCCAGCATTTT. Amino acid sequence: CASSIGQGGNNQPQHF.